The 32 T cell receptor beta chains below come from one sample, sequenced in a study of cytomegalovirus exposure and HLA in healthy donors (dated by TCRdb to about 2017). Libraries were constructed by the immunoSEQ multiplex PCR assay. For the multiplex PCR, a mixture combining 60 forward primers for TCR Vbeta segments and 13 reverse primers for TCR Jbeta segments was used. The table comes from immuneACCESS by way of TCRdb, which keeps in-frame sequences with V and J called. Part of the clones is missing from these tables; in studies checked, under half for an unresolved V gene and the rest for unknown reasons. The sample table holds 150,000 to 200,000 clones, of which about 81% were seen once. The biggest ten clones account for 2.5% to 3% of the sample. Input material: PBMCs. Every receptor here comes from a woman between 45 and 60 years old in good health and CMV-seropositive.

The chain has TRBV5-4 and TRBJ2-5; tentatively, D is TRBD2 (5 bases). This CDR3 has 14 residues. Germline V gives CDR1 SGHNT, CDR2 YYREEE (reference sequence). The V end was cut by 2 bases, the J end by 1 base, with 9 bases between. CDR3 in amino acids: CASSFSGFQETQYF. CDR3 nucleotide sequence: TGTGCCAGCAGCTTTTCGGGGTTCCAAGAGACCCAGTACTTC.

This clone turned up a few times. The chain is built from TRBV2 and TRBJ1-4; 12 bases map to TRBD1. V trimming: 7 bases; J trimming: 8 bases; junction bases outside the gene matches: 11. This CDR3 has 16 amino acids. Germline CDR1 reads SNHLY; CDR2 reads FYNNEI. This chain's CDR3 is CASKGQGAGGREKLFF. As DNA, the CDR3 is TGTGCCAGCAAGGGACAGGGGGCAGGGGGGAGAGAAAAACTGTTTTTT. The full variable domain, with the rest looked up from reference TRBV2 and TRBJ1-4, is EPEVTQTPSHQVTQMGQEVILRCVPISNHLYFYWYRQILGQKVEFLVSFYNNEISEKSEIFDDQFSVERPDGSNFTLKIRSTKLEDSAMYFCASKGQGAGGREKLFFGSGTQLSVL.

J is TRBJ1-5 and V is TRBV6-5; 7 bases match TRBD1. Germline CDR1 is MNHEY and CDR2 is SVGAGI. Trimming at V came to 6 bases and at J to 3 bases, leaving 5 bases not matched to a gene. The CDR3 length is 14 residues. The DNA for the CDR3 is TGTGCCAGCAGCGGGGGACAGCCCAATCAGCCCCAGCATTTT. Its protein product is CASSGGQPNQPQHF.

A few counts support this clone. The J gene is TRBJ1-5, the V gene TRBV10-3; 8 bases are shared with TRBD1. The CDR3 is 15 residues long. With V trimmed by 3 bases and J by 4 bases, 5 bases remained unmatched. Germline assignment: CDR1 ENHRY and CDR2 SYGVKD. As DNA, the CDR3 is TGTGCCATCAGTGACGGACAGGGAGGGAATCAGCCCCAGCATTTT. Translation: CAISDGQGGNQPQHF.

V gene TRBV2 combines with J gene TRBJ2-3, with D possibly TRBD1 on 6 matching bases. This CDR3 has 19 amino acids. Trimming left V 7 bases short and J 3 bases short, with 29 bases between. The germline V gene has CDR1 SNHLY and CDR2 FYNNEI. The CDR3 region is CASNLYGHSADRKTDTQYF. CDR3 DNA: TGTGCCAGCAACCTCTACGGGCACTCTGCCGACAGGAAAACAGATACGCAGTATTTT.

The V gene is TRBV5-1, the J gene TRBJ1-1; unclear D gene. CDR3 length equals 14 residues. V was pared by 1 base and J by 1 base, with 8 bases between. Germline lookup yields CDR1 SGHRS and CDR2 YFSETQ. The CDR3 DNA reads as TGCGCCAGCAGCTTGTCGGGATCGAACACTGAAGCTTTCTTT. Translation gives CASSLSGSNTEAFF.

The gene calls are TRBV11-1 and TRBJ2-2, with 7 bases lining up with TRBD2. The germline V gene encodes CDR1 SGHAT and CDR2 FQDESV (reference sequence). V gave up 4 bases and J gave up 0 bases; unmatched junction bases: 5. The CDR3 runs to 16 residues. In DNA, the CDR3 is TGTGCCAGCAGCTCATCGGGGGGAACGAACACCGGGGAGCTGTTTTTT. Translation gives CASSSSGGTNTGELFF.

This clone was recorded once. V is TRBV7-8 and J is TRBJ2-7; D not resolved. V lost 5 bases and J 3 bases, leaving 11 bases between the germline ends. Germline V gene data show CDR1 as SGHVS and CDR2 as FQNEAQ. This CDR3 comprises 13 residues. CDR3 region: CASSPALRYEQYF. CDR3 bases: TGTGCCAGCAGCCCCGCACTCCGCTACGAGCAGTACTTC.

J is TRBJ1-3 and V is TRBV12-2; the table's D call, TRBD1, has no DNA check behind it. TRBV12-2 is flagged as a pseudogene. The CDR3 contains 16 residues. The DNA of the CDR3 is TGTGCAAGTCGCTCGGACAGGCGGAACTCTGGAAACACCATATATTTT. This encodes CASRSDRRNSGNTIYF.

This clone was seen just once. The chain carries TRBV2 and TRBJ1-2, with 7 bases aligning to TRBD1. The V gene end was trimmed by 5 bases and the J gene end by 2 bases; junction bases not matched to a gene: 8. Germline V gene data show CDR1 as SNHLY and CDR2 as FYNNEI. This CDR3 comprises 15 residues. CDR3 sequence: CASSPQSTGNYGYTF. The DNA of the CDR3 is TGTGCCAGCAGTCCGCAATCGACAGGGAACTATGGCTACACCTTC.

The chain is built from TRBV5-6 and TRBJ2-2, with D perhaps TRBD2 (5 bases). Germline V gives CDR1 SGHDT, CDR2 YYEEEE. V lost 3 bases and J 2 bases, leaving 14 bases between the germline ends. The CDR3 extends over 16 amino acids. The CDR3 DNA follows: TGTGCCAGCAGCTGGGGTCGGGGTTCCAACACCGGGGAGCTGTTTTTT. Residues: CASSWGRGSNTGELFF.

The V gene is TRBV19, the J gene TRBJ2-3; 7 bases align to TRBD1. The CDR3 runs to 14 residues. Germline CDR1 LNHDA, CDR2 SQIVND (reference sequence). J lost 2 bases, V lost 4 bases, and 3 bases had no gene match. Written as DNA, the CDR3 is TGTGCCAGTAGTAAGGGACAGAACACAGATACGCAGTATTTT. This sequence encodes CASSKGQNTDTQYF.

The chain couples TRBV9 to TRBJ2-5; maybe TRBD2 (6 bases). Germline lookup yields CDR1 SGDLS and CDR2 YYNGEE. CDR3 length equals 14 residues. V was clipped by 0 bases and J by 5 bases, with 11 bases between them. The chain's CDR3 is CASSVAGGDETQYF. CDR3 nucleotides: TGTGCCAGCAGCGTAGCTGGAGGGGACGAGACCCAGTACTTC.

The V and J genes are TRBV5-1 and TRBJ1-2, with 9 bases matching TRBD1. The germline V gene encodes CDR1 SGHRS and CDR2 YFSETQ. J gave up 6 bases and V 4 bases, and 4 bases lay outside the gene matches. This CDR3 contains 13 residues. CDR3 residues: CASSRQGEDGYTF. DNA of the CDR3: TGCGCCAGCAGCCGACAGGGGGAGGATGGCTACACCTTC. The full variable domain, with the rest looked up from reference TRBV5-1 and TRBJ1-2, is KAGVTQTPRYLIKTRGQQVTLSCSPISGHRSVSWYQQTPGQGLQFLFEYFSETQRNKGNFPGRFSGRQFSNSRSEMNVSTLELGDSALYLCASSRQGEDGYTFGSGTRLTVV.

The CDR3 DNA follows: TGTGCCAGCCTAGTACCTGGGGCCAACGTCCTGACTTTC. Translated: CASLVPGANVLTF. V usage is TRBV6-5 and J usage is TRBJ2-6; no reliable D call. The CDR3 loop spans 13 amino acids. The germline V gene has CDR1 MNHEY and CDR2 SVGAGI. Trimming took 8 bases from V and 2 from J, leaving 7 bases between them.

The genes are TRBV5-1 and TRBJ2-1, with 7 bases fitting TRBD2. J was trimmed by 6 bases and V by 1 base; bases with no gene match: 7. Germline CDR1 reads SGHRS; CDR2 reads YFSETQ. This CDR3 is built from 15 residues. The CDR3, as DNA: TGCGCCAGCAGCTTGAGGTTTTCTAGCGGCAATGAGCAGTTCTTC. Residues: CASSLRFSSGNEQFF.

In DNA form, the CDR3 reads TGCAGCGTGAGCCGGGGACAAACCAACTATGGCTACACCTTC. Its protein product is CSVSRGQTNYGYTF. This chain joins TRBV29-1 and TRBJ1-2; TRBD1 is a possible D gene (6 bases). Trimming took off 6 bases at V and 2 bases at J, with 16 bases between the two ends. The CDR3 sequence is 14 residues long. Germline CDR1 and CDR2: SQVTM and ANQGSEA.

The CDR3 sequence: CASSLYQGGEKLFF. The CDR3 nucleotides are TGTGCCAGCAGCTTGTACCAGGGGGGTGAAAAACTGTTTTTT. The chain joins TRBV5-4 to TRBJ1-4; 7 positions match TRBD1. The CDR3 has 14 residues. CDR1 is SGHNT, CDR2 YYREEE, per germline (reference sequence). The J segment lost 7 bases and the V segment lost 1 base, leaving 4 bases of the junction unmatched. Based on the CDR3 plus reference TRBV5-4 and TRBJ1-4, the full variable domain is ETGVTQSPTHLIKTRGQQVTLRCSSQSGHNTVSWYQQALGQGPQFIFQYYREEENGRGNFPPRFSGLQFPNYSSELNVNALELDDSALYLCASSLYQGGEKLFFGSGTQLSVL.

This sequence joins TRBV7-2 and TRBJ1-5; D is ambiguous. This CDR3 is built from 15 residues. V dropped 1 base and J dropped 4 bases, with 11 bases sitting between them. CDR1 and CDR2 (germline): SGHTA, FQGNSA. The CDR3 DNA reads TGTGCCAGCAGCTTAGGCGGGCAGGCTAATCAGCCCCAGCATTTT. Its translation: CASSLGGQANQPQHF.

The CDR3 DNA is TGTGCCAGCAGCTACGGACTAGCAGATACGCAGTATTTT. As protein: CASSYGLADTQYF. The rearrangement links TRBV7-3 to TRBJ2-3; 7 nucleotides align to TRBD2. Germline assignment: CDR1 SGHTA and CDR2 FQGTGA. The CDR3 totals 13 residues. V lost 4 bases and J lost 4; bases outside the gene matches: 2.

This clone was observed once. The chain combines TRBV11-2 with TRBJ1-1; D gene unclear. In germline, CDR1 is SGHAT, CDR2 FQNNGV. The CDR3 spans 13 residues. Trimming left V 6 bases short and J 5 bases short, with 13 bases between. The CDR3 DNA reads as TGTGCCAGCAGTCCTACTGCGGGGACTGAAGCTTTCTTT. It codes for CASSPTAGTEAFF.

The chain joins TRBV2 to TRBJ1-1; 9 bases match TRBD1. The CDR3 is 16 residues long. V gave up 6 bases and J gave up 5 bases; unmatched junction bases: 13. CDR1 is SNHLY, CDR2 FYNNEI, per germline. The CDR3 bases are TGTGCCAGCAGCGCCCTCGGGACAGGGATGGGGACTGAAGCTTTCTTT. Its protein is CASSALGTGMGTEAFF.

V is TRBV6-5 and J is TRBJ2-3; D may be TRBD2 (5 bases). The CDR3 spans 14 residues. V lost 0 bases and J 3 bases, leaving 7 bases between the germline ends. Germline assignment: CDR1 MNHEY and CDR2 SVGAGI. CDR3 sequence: CASSYSPGTDTQYF. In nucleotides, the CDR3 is TGTGCCAGCAGTTACTCGCCGGGGACAGATACGCAGTATTTT.

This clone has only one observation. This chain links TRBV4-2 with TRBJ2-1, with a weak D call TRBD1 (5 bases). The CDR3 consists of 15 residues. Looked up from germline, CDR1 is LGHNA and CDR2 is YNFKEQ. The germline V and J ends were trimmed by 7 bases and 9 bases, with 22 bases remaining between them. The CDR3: CASKPSSGIDTEQFF. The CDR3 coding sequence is TGTGCCAGCAAACCCTCTTCAGGGATCGATACTGAGCAGTTCTTC.

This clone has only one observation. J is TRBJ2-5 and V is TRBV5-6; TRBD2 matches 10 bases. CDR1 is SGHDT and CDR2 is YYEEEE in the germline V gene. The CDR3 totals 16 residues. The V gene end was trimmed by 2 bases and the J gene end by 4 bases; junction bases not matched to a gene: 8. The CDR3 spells CASSLGRAGGGETQYF. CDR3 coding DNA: TGTGCCAGCAGCTTAGGCCGAGCGGGGGGGGGAGAGACCCAGTACTTC.

The CDR3, as DNA: TGTGCCAGCAGTGAATACTCCCGGGGGAATCAGCCCCAGCATTTT. Translating it yields CASSEYSRGNQPQHF. This chain links TRBV2 with TRBJ1-5, with a tentative D call TRBD1 (5 bases). The CDR3 is 15 residues long. Germline CDR1 is SNHLY and CDR2 is FYNNEI. Trimming cost V 2 bases and J 4 bases, with 12 bases left between them.

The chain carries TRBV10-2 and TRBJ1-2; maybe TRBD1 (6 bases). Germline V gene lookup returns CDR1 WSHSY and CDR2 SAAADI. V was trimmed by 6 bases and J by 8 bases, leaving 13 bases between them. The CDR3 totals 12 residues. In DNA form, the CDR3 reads TGCGCCAGCAGCAGGGGAGTCGGCGGCTACACCTTC. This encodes CASSRGVGGYTF.

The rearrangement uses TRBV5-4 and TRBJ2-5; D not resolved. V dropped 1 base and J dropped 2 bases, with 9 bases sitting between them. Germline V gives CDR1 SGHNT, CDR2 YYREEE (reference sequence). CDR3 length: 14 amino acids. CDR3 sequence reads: CASSLFQIQETQYF. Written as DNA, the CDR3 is TGTGCCAGCAGCTTGTTCCAGATTCAAGAGACCCAGTACTTC.

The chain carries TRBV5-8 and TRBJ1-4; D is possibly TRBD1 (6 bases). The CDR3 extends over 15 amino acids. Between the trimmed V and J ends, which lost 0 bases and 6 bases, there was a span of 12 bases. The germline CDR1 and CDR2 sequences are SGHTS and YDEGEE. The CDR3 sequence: CASSLGNRADEKLFF. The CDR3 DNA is TGTGCCAGCAGCTTGGGTAACAGGGCGGATGAAAAACTGTTTTTT.

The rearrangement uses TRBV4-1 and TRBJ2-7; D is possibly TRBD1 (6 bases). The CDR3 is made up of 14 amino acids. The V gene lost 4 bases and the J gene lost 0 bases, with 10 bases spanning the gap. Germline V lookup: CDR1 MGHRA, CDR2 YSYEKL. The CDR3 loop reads CASSLRDTSYEQYF. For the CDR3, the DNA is TGCGCCAGCAGCCTACGGGACACCTCCTACGAGCAGTACTTC.

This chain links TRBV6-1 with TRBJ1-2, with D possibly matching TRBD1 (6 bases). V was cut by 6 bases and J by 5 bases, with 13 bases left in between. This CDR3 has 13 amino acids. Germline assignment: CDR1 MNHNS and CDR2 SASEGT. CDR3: CASRAGAAYGYTF. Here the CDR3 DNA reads TGTGCCAGCAGGGCAGGGGCCGCGTATGGCTACACCTTC.

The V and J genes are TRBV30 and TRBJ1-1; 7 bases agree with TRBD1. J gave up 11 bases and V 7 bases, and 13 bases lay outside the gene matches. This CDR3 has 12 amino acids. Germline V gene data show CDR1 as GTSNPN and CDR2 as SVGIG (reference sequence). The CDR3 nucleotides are TGTGCCTCTCAACCTGGGACAGCCGCGGCTTTCTTT. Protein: CASQPGTAAAFF.